Presented here are 15 T cell receptor beta chains from one specimen sequenced in a study of blood T cell repertoires in COVID-19. Repertoires were generated with immunoSEQ multiplex PCR, while TCRdb's copy carries only in-frame clones and drops some. The sample includes 65,000 to 70,000 clones, approximately 90% of them seen just once. Material: peripheral blood. The source is a woman of 80 years or more with acute or convalescent COVID-19.

The chain links TRBV5-1 to TRBJ1-1; 7 bases line up with TRBD1. Germline V gene sequence: CDR1 SGHRS, CDR2 YFSETQ. V lost 3 bases to trimming and J lost 6 bases; unmatched junction nucleotides: 14. This CDR3 is built from 16 residues. As DNA, the CDR3 is TGCGCCAGCAGCTCCAGGACAGGCCCTGGGGTCTCTGAAGCTTTCTTT. It is translated as CASSSRTGPGVSEAFF.

In its sample, this clone was seen a few times. The J gene is TRBJ1-2, the V gene TRBV2; 10 bases fit TRBD1. The CDR3 spans 16 residues. The V gene's germline CDR1 is SNHLY and CDR2 FYNNEI. The ends lost 5 bases at V and 0 bases at J; junction bases unmatched: 6. The CDR3 sequence is CASSPGQGRSNYGYTF. The CDR3 DNA reads as TGTGCCAGCAGTCCGGGACAGGGGAGATCTAACTATGGCTACACCTTC.

The V gene is TRBV10-3, the J gene TRBJ2-4, with 11 bases identical to TRBD1. V gave up 2 bases and J gave up 8 bases; unmatched junction bases: 5. This CDR3 comprises 15 residues. Germline lookup yields CDR1 ENHRY and CDR2 SYGVKD. For the CDR3, the DNA is TGTGCCATCAGTGAGGGGGTGGGACAGGGGGACATTCAGTACTTC. This gives the protein CAISEGVGQGDIQYF.

This sequence joins TRBV18 and TRBJ1-1; maybe TRBD1 (6 bases). V shed 1 base and J shed 5 bases, with 11 bases lying between them. CDR1 and CDR2 (germline): KGHSH, LQKENI. This CDR3 region has 14 residues. For the CDR3, the DNA is TGTGCCAGCTCACCACTCTCAGGGGATACTGAAGCTTTCTTT. Translated: CASSPLSGDTEAFF.

The rearrangement uses TRBV15 and TRBJ1-2, with TRBD1 identical over 10 bases. The germline V gene encodes CDR1 LNHNV and CDR2 YYDKDF (reference sequence). V dropped 7 bases and J dropped 4; count of bases not matched to a gene: 15. This CDR3 comprises 17 residues. CDR3 bases: TGTGCCACCACCTCAGAATTGGACAGGGGGAGCCTCTATGGCTACACCTTC. Its protein product is CATTSELDRGSLYGYTF.

The V gene is TRBV6-5, the J gene TRBJ1-1; 8 nucleotides agree with TRBD1. CDR1 and CDR2 (germline): MNHEY, SVGAGI. This CDR3 comprises 13 residues. V was pared by 6 bases and J by 7 bases, with 7 bases of the junction left unmatched. The CDR3 DNA reads TGTGCCAGCAGGACCAGGGGGCGGGGTGAAGCTTTCTTT. Its translation is CASRTRGRGEAFF.

The V gene is TRBV12-3 or TRBV12-4, the J gene TRBJ1-2; 12 bases match TRBD1. The CDR3 contains 13 residues. V dropped 6 bases and J dropped 8; count of bases not matched to a gene: 4. CDR3 residues: CASRSGTGGGYTF. CDR3 sequence (DNA): TGTGCCAGCAGGTCCGGGACAGGGGGCGGCTACACCTTC.

The chain employs TRBV20-1 and TRBJ1-5, with D perhaps TRBD1 (6 bases). Trimming shortened V by 3 bases and J by 3 bases, and 12 bases separated the two germline ends. CDR3 length equals 14 residues. Germline V gives CDR1 DFQATT, CDR2 SNEGSKA (reference sequence). DNA of the CDR3: TGCAGTGCTAGTTCCAGGGGAGTCAATCAGCCCCAGCATTTT. Translation: CSASSRGVNQPQHF.

The chain couples TRBV5-6 to TRBJ1-2; 8 nucleotides agree with TRBD1. J was trimmed by 4 bases and V by 5 bases; bases with no gene match: 1. The CDR3 runs 12 residues. From germline, CDR1 is SGHDT and CDR2 YYEEEE. CDR3 nucleotide sequence: TGTGCCAGCAGGACAGGGGTCTATGGCTACACCTTC. Translated: CASRTGVYGYTF.

The chain employs TRBV28 and TRBJ1-3; maybe TRBD1 (6 bases). This CDR3 is built from 17 residues. Between the trimmed V and J ends, which lost 2 bases and 2 bases, there was a span of 16 bases. Germline CDR1 reads MDHEN; CDR2 reads SYDVKM. CDR3 region: CASSLGGRGWAGNTIYF. CDR3 DNA sequence: TGTGCCAGCAGTTTAGGGGGCCGGGGTTGGGCTGGAAACACCATATATTTT.

The V and J genes are TRBV4-2 and TRBJ1-5; D remains ambiguous. The germline gives CDR1 LGHNA, CDR2 YNFKEQ. Trimming removed 3 bases at V and 4 bases at J, with 13 bases between. CDR3 length equals 15 residues. CDR3: CASSHEDGKNQPQHF. Written as DNA, the CDR3 is TGTGCCAGCAGCCATGAGGACGGGAAGAATCAGCCCCAGCATTTT.

This rearrangement joins TRBV5-1 to TRBJ2-7; 8 bases fit TRBD1. The CDR3 covers 17 residues. CDR1 is SGHRS, CDR2 YFSETQ, per germline. J was trimmed by 5 bases and V by 1 base; bases with no gene match: 14. CDR3 residues: CASSLTGGTSVLDEQYF. In nucleotides, the CDR3 is TGCGCCAGCAGCTTGACAGGGGGGACGTCCGTCCTTGACGAGCAGTACTTC.

This sequence joins TRBV4-2 and TRBJ2-7; TRBD2 is a possible D gene (5 bases). Germline assignment: CDR1 LGHNA and CDR2 YNFKEQ. Deletions cut 1 base from V and 7 bases from J, with 17 bases between. The CDR3 runs 15 residues. The CDR3 reads CASSQGESLVGEQYF. The CDR3 DNA reads TGTGCCAGCAGCCAAGGGGAGTCGCTGGTAGGAGAGCAGTACTTC.

This sequence joins TRBV18 and TRBJ1-6; D is uncertain. The germline V and J ends were trimmed by 3 bases and 0 bases, with 6 bases remaining between them. The CDR3 length is 15 residues. The V gene's germline CDR1 is KGHSH and CDR2 LQKENI. The CDR3 loop reads CASSPWSSYNSPLHF. CDR3 coding DNA: TGTGCCAGCTCACCCTGGAGCTCCTATAATTCACCCCTCCACTTT.

CDR3 in amino acids: CASSWDRGGNSPLHF. DNA for the CDR3: TGTGCCAGTAGTTGGGACAGGGGGGGTAATTCACCCCTCCACTTT. This chain connects TRBV19 to TRBJ1-6, with 11 bases that match TRBD1. The CDR3 extends over 15 amino acids. The V and J ends lost 5 bases and 6 bases, in that order; junction bases with no gene match: 3. Germline CDR1 LNHDA, CDR2 SQIVND (reference sequence).